This T cell receptor beta chain is from a study of T-cell reconstitution after alpha-beta-depleted transplantation in children. The V gene's germline CDR1 is SGHRS and CDR2 YFSETQ. The CDR3 loop spans 14 amino acids. V lost 3 bases to trimming and J lost 6 bases; unmatched junction nucleotides: 1. This clonotype showed up many times. Unique molecular identifiers were built into the TCRbeta library. From the PCR reads, TCRdb called clonotypes with MiXCR, one entry per CDR3 protein. The sample shows about 610,000 distinct CDR3 sequences, roughly a tenth of them seen only once. This chain joins TRBV5-1 and TRBJ2-1; TRBD2 aligns across 12 bases. The starting material was PBMCs from the stem cell graft donor, obtained from the stem cell graft. The clonotype was recovered from a human donor who donated a stem cell graft to a child with acute myeloid leukemia. CDR3 DNA sequence: TGCGCCAGCAGCTCGACTAGCGGGAGCAATGAGCAGTTCTTC. Translation gives CASSSTSGSNEQFF.